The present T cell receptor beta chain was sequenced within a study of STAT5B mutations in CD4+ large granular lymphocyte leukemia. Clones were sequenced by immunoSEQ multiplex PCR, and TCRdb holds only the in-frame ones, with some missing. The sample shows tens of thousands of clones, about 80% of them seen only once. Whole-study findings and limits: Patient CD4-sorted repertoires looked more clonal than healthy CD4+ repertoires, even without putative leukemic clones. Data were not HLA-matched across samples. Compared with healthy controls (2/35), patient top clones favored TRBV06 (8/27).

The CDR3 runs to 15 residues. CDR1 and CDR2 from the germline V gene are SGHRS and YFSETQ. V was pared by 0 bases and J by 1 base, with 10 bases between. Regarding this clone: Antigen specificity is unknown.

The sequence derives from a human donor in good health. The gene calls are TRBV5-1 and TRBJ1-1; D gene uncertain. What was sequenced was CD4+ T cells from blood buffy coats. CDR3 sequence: CASSLVGRPNTEAFF. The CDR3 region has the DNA TGCGCCAGCAGCTTGGTAGGCCGCCCGAACACTGAAGCTTTCTTT.